This T cell receptor (beta chain) is drawn from a study of shared clonotypes between healthy human individuals. Generated by immunoSEQ multiplex PCR, the TCRdb table keeps only in-frame clones and is missing some. The sample consists of 500,000 to 700,000 clones, 85% to 95% of them appearing once. The CDR3 spans 19 residues. V lost 5 bases and J lost 1; bases outside the gene matches: 14. The germline CDR1 and CDR2 sequences are LNHDA and SQIVND (reference sequence). CD45RO-negative, CCR7-selected cells formed the naive CD8 fraction, which excluded terminally differentiated effector memory CD45RA+ cells.

The receptor was derived from a woman in her twenties or thirties in good health. The sample consisted of naive CD8+ T cells sorted from blood. The chain is built from TRBV19 and TRBJ1-1; TRBD1 matches at 12 bases. Here the CDR3 DNA reads TGTGCCAGTAGTCGTTTCGGGACAGGGGGCGAAGGAGGGAACACTGAAGCTTTCTTT. This sequence encodes CASSRFGTGGEGGNTEAFF. Drawing the rest from reference TRBV19 and TRBJ1-1, the complete variable domain is DGGITQSPKYLFRKEGQNVTLSCEQNLNHDAMYWYRQDPGQGLRLIYYSQIVNDFQKGDIAEGYSVSREKKESFPLTVTSAQKNPTAFYLCASSRFGTGGEGGNTEAFFGQGTRLTVV.